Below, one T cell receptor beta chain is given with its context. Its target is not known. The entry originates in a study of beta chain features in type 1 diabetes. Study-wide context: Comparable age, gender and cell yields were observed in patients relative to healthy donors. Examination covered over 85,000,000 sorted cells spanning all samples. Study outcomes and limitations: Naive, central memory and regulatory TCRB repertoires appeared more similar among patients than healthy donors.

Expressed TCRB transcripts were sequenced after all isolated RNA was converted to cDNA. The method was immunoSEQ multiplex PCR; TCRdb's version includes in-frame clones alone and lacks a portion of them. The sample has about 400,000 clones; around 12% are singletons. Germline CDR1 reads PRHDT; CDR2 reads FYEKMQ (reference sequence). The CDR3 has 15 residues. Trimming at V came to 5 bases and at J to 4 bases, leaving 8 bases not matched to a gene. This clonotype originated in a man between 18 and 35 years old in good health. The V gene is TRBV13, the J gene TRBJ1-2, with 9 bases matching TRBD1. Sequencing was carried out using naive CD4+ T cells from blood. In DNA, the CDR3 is TGTGCCAGCAGCCCAAGGCCGACAGGGGGCTATGGCTACACCTTC. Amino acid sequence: CASSPRPTGGYGYTF.